The TCR beta chain described here comes from a study of blood T cell repertoires in COVID-19. Study overall: The United States, Italy and Spain provided the acute and convalescent COVID-19 samples. PBMCs, B-cell-depleted T cells, or T cells were the source of the cDNA or gDNA that made up the material.

Trimming took 0 bases from V and 6 from J; bases not matched to a gene: 9. Germline V CDR1 and CDR2: SGHNT, YYREEE (reference sequence). This CDR3 spans 17 amino acids. The protocol was immunoSEQ multiplex PCR, while the TCRdb copy is restricted to in-frame clones and leaves out a portion. The table shows some 48,000 clones, with 86% occurring only once. The V gene is TRBV5-4, the J gene TRBJ2-3; 11 bases are a match to TRBD2. This receptor was obtained from a human donor in a cohort sampled during active COVID-19. Sequenced sample: peripheral blood. The CDR3 nucleotides are TGTGCCAGCAGCTTGGGTCTAGCGGGGGGCCAAGGGGATACGCAGTATTTT. It yields the protein CASSLGLAGGQGDTQYF.